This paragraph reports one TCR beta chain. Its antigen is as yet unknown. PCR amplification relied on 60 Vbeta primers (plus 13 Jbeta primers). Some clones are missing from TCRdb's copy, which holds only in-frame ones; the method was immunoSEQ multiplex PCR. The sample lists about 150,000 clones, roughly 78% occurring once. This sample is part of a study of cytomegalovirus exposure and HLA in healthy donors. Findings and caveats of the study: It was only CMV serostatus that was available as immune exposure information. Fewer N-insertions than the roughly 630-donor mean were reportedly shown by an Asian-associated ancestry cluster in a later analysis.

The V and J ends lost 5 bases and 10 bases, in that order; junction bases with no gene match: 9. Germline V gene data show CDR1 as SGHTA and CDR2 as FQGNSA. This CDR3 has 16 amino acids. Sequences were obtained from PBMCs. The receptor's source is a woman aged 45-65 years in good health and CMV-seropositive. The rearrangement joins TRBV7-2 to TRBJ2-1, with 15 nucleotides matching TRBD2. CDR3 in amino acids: CASSLPGLAGGGEQFF. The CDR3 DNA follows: TGTGCCAGCAGCCTACCGGGACTAGCGGGAGGTGGGGAGCAGTTCTTC.